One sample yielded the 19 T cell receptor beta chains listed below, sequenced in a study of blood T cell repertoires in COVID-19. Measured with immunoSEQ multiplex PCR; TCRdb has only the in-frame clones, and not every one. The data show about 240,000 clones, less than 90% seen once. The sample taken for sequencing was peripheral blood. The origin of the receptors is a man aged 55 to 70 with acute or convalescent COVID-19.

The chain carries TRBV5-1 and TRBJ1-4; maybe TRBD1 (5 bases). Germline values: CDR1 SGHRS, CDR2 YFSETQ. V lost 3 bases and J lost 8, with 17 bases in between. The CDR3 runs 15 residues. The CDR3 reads CASSSTAVGAEKLFF. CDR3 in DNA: TGCGCCAGCAGCTCGACGGCCGTAGGGGCGGAAAAACTGTTTTTT.

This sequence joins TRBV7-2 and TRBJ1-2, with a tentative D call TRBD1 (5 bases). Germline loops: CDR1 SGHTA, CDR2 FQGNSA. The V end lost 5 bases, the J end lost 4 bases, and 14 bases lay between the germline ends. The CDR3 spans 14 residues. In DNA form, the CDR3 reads TGTGCCAGCAGCGCCGGGACTGTTCGCTATGGCTACACCTTC. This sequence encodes CASSAGTVRYGYTF.

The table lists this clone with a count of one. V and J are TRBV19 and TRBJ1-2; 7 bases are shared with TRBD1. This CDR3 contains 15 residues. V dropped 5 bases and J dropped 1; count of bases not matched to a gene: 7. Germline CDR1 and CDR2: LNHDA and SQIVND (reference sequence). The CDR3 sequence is CASSVDRELNYGYTF. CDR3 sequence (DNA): TGTGCCAGTAGTGTCGACAGGGAACTTAACTATGGCTACACCTTC.

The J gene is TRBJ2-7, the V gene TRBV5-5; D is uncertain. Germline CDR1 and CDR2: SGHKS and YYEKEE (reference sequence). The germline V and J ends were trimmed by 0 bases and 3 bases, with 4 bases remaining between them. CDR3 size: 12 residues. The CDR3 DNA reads TGTGCCAGCAGCTTGGGACACTACGAGCAGTACTTC. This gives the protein CASSLGHYEQYF.

The CDR3 DNA reads as TGTGCCAGCAGCAAAGCTATCGGAACCGACAGGGTCTCCACTAAAAGCTCCTACGAGCAGTACTTC. Encoded protein: CASSKAIGTDRVSTKSSYEQYF. The chain employs TRBV21-1 and TRBJ2-7; the D call TRBD1 from the table was never checked on the DNA. TRBV21-1 is a documented pseudogene. The CDR3 contains 22 residues.

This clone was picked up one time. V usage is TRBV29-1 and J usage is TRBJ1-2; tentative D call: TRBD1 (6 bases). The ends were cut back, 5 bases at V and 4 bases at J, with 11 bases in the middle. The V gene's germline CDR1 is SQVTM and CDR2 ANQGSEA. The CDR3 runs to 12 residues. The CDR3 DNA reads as TGCAGCGTTAGGGAGACAGGCTATGGCTACACCTTC. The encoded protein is CSVRETGYGYTF.

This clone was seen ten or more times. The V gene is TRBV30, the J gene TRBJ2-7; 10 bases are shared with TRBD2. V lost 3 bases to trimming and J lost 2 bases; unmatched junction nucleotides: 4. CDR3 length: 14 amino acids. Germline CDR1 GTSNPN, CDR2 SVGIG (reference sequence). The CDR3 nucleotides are TGTGCCTGGAGGACTAGCGGGTTGACCTACGAGCAGTACTTC. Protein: CAWRTSGLTYEQYF.

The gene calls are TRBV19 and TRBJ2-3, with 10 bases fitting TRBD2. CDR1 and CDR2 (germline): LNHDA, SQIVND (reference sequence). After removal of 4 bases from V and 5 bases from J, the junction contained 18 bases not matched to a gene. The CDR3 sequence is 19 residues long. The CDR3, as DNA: TGTGCCAGTAGTACTCCTGGGGTAGCGGGAGGAGAAGCAGGAGATACGCAGTATTTT. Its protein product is CASSTPGVAGGEAGDTQYF.

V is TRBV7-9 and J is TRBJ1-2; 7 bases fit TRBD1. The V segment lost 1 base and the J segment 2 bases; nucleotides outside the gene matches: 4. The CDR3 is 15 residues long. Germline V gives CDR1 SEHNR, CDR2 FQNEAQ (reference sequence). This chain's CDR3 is CASSLEIGGNYGYTF. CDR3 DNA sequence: TGTGCCAGCAGCTTAGAGATAGGGGGCAACTATGGCTACACCTTC.

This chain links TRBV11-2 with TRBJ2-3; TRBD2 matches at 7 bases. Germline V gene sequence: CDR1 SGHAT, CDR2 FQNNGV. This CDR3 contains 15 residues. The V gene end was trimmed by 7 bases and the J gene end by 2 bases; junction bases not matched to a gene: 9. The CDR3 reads CASTPSGAPTDTQYF. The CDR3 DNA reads TGTGCCAGCACCCCCAGCGGGGCTCCCACAGATACGCAGTATTTT.

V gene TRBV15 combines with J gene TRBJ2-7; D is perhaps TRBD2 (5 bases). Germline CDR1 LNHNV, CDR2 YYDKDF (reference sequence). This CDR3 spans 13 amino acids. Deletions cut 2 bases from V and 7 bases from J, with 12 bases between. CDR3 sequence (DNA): TGTGCCACCAGCAGAAGACTAATGGGAGAGCAGTACTTC. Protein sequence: CATSRRLMGEQYF.

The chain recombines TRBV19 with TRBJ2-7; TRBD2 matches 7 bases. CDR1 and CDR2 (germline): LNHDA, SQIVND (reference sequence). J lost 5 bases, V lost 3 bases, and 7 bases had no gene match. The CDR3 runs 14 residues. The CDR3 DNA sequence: TGTGCCAGTAGTATCTTCGGAGGGACTAACGAGCAGTACTTC. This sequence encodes CASSIFGGTNEQYF.

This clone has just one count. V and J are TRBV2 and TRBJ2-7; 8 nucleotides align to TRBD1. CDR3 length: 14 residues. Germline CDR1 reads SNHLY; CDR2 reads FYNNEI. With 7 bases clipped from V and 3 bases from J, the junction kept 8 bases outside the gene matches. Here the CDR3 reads CASNMGRGLYEQYF. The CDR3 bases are TGTGCCAGCAACATGGGCAGGGGGCTCTACGAGCAGTACTTC.

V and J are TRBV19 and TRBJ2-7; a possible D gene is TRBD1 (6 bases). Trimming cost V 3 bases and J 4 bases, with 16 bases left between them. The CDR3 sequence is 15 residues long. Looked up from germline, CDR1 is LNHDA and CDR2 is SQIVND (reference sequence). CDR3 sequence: CASSMSGTQIYEQYF. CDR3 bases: TGTGCCAGTAGTATGAGTGGGACACAAATTTACGAGCAGTACTTC.

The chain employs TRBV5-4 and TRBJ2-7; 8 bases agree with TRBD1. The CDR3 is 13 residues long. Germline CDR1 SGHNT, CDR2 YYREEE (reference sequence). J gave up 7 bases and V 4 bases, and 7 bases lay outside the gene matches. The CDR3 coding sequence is TGTGCCAGCAGCGCTGACAGGGGACAGGAGCAGTACTTC. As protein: CASSADRGQEQYF.

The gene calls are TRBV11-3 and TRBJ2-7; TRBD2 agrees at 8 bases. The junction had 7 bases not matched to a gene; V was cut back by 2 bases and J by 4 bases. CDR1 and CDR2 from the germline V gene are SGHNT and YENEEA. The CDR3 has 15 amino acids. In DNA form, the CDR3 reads TGTGCCAGCAGCTTACTCCGGGCTAGCGGGTACGAGCAGTACTTC. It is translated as CASSLLRASGYEQYF.

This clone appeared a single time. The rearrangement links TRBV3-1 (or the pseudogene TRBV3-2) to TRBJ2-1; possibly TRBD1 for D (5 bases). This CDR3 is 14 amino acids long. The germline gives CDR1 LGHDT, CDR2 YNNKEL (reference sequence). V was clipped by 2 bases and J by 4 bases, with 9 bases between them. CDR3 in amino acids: CASSQRGRYNEQFF. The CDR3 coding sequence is TGTGCCAGCAGCCAAAGGGGCAGGTACAATGAGCAGTTCTTC.

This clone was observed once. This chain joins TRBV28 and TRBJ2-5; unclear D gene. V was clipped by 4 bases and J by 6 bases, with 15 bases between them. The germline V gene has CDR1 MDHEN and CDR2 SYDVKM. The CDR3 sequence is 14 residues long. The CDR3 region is CASSYSQTEKTQYF. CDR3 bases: TGTGCCAGCAGTTATTCACAGACCGAGAAGACCCAGTACTTC.

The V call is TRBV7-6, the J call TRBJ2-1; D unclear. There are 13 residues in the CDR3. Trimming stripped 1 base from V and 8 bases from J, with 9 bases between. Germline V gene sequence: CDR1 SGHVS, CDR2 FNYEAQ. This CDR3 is CASSLVSRDEQFF. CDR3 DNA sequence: TGTGCCAGCAGCTTAGTCAGCCGGGATGAGCAGTTCTTC.